This T cell receptor (beta chain) appears in the sequencing data of a study of glioma-infiltrating T cells. CDR1 and CDR2 from the germline V gene are SGHTA and FQGNSA. The CDR3 extends over 16 amino acids. Trimming shortened V by 1 base and J by 3 bases, and 14 bases separated the two germline ends. Using RNA template, CDR3s of TCR alpha and beta were amplified with iRepertoire arm-PCR. TCRdb fed the multiplex PCR reads into MiXCR, producing one record per CDR3 protein. The sample records fewer than 500,000 distinct CDR3 sequences, about 40% being singletons. The chain recombines TRBV7-2 with TRBJ2-3, with a tentative D call TRBD2 (6 bases). The sequence came from a human donor with low-grade glioma or glioblastoma, undergoing nonglioma brain surgery, or in good health (not recorded which). Sequenced sample: glioma tissue, nonneoplastic brain tissue, or PBMCs (not recorded which). In DNA form, the CDR3 reads TGTGCCAGCAGCTTAGGGGGATTGGGGGGTACAGATACGCAGTATTTT. Its translation: CASSLGGLGGTDTQYF.